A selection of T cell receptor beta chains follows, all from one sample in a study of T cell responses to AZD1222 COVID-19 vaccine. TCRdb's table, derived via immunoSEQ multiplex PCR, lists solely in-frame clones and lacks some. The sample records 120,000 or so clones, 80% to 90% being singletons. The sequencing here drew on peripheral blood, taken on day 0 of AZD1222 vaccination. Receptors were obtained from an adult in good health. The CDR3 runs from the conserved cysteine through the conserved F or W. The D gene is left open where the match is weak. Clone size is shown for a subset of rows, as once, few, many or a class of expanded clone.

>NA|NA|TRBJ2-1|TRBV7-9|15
CASSAGPASYNEQFF
TGTGCCAGCAGCGCCGGACCCGCCTCCTACAATGAGCAGTTCTTC
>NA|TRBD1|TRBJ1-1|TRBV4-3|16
CASSHDRVMPPTEAFF
TGCGCCAGCAGCCACGACAGGGTAATGCCCCCCACTGAAGCTTTCTTT
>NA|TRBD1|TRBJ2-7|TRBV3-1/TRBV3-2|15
CASSQETGAFYEQYF
TGTGCCAGCAGCCAAGAAACAGGGGCCTTTTACGAGCAGTACTTC
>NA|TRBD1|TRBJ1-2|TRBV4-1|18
CASSKAAVSRGLELGYTF
TGCGCCAGCAGCAAAGCCGCCGTAAGCAGGGGGCTCGAACTTGGCTACACCTTC
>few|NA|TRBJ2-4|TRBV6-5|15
CASSSSDLAKNIQYF
TGTGCCAGCAGTTCGTCCGATCTAGCCAAAAACATTCAGTACTTC
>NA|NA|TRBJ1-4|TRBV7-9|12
CASTGEREKLFF
TGTGCCAGCACAGGGGAAAGGGAAAAACTGTTTTTT
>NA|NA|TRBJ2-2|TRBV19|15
CASSIGGMNTGELFF
TGTGCCAGTAGTATTGGGGGGATGAACACCGGGGAGCTGTTTTTT
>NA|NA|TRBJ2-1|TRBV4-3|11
CASSRGNEQFF
TGCGCCAGCAGCCGCGGTAATGAGCAGTTCTTC
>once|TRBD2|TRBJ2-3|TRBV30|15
CAWSKGAGSTDTQYF
TGTGCCTGGAGTAAGGGAGCGGGGAGCACAGATACGCAGTATTTT
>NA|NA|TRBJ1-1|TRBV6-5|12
CASRRQNTEAFF
TGTGCCAGCAGACGCCAGAACACTGAAGCTTTCTTT
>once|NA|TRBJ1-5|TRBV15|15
CATSRDGGSNQPQHF
TGTGCCACCAGCAGAGATGGGGGGAGCAATCAGCCCCAGCATTTT
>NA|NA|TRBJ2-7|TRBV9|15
CASSVDGSFSYEQYF
TGTGCCAGCAGCGTAGATGGCAGCTTCTCCTACGAGCAGTACTTC
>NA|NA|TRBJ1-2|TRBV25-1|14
CASRGRTDAWGYTF
TGTGCCAGCAGAGGAAGGACGGACGCCTGGGGCTACACCTTC
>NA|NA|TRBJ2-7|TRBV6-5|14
CASGSDILPYEQYF
TGTGCCAGCGGATCGGACATCCTTCCCTACGAGCAGTACTTC
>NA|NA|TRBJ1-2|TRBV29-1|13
CSVPAAANYGYTF
TGCAGCGTTCCGGCGGCAGCTAACTATGGCTACACCTTC
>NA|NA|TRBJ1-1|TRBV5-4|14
CASSLGPRDTEAFF
TGTGCCAGCAGCTTGGGCCCGAGGGACACTGAAGCTTTCTTT
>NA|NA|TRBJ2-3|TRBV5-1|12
CASGSLSDTQYF
TGCGCCAGCGGAAGTTTATCAGATACGCAGTATTTT
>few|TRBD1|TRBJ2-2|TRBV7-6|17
CASSLTGQGAQSGELFF
TGTGCCAGCAGCCTCACGGGACAGGGGGCGCAGAGCGGGGAGCTGTTTTTT
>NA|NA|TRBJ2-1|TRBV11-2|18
CASSRIMGASSSYNEQFF
TGTGCCAGCAGCCGAATCATGGGAGCTTCGAGCTCCTACAATGAGCAGTTCTTC
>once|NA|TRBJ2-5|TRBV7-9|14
CASSSTSGPETQYF
TGTGCCAGCAGCTCGACATCAGGGCCCGAGACCCAGTACTTC
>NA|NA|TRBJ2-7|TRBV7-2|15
CASSPMGGASYEQYF
TGTGCCAGCAGCCCGATGGGGGGGGCTTCCTACGAGCAGTACTTC
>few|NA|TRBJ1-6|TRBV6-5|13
CASSYGENSPLHF
TGTGCCAGCAGTTACGGCGAGAATTCACCCCTCCACTTT
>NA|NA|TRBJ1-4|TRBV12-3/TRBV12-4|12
CASSETGEKLFF
TGTGCCAGCAGTGAAACGGGGGAAAAACTGTTTTTT
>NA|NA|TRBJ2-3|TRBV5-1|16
CASSLSGSSSTDTQYF
TGCGCCAGCAGCTTAAGCGGCTCTAGTAGCACAGATACGCAGTATTTT
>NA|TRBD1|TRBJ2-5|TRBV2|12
CASDRVGETQYF
TGTGCCAGTGACAGGGTGGGAGAGACCCAGTACTTC
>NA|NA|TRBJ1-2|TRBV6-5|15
CASIPGPGETFGYTF
TGTGCCAGCATTCCCGGGCCAGGAGAGACTTTTGGCTACACCTTC
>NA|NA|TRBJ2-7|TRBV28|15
CASSFRSAGAYEQYF
TGTGCCAGCAGTTTCAGGAGTGCAGGGGCCTACGAGCAGTACTTC
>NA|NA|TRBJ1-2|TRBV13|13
CASSFDRVHGYTF
TGTGCCAGCAGTTTTGATAGGGTCCATGGCTACACCTTC
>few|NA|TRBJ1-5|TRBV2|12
CASNPEGGPQHF
TGTGCCAGCAACCCTGAAGGCGGGCCCCAGCATTTT
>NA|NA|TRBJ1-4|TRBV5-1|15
CASSPPGEVREKLFF
TGCGCCAGCAGCCCCCCGGGGGAGGTTCGTGAAAAACTGTTTTTT
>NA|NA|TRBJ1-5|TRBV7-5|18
CVRSYGPTGFRMAQPQHF
TGTGTCAGAAGCTACGGACCGACAGGCTTTAGAATGGCTCAGCCCCAGCATTTT
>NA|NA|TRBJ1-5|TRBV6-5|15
CASSYRGGGNQPQHF
TGTGCCAGCAGTTACAGGGGCGGAGGCAATCAGCCCCAGCATTTT
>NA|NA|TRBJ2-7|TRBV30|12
CAWSVSFVEQYF
TGTGCCTGGAGTGTCTCTTTCGTCGAGCAGTACTTC
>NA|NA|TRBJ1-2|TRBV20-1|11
CSGLRGVGYTF
TGCAGTGGCCTCCGGGGGGTCGGCTACACCTTC
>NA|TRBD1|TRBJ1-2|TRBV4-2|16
CASSQATGGGDYGYTF
TGTGCCAGCAGCCAAGCAACAGGGGGCGGTGACTATGGCTACACCTTC
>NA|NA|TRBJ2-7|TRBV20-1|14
CSASPTRGWVEQYF
TGCAGTGCTAGTCCGACCAGGGGATGGGTCGAGCAGTACTTC
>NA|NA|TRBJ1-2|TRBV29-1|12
CSVVDGNYGYTF
TGCAGCGTTGTGGACGGGAACTATGGCTACACCTTC
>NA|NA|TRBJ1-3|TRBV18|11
CASSWRDTIYF
TGTGCCAGCTCCTGGAGGGACACCATATATTTT
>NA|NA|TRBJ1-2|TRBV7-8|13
CASAPGANYGYTF
TGTGCCAGCGCCCCGGGAGCCAACTATGGCTACACCTTC
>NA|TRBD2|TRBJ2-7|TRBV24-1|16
CATSDASSGRSYEQYF
TGTGCCACCAGTGATGCTTCTAGCGGGAGGTCCTACGAGCAGTACTTC
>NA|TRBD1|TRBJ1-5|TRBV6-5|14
CASSDRVGNQPQHF
TGTGCCAGCAGCGACAGGGTTGGCAATCAGCCCCAGCATTTT
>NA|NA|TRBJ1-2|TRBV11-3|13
CASSFDLRYGYTF
TGTGCCAGCAGCTTTGATCTTCGGTATGGCTACACCTTC
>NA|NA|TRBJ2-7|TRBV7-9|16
CASSLVSGPSSYEQYF
TGTGCCAGCAGCTTAGTATCAGGGCCAAGCTCCTACGAGCAGTACTTC
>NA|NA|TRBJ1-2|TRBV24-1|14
CATSDLRGDYGYTF
TGTGCCACCAGTGATTTGCGGGGAGATTATGGCTACACCTTC
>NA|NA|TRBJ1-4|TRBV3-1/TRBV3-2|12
CASSQGQEKLFF
TGTGCCAGCAGCCAAGGACAGGAAAAACTGTTTTTT
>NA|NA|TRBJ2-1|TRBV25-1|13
CASSDPAYNEQFF
TGTGCCAGCAGTGATCCCGCCTACAATGAGCAGTTCTTC
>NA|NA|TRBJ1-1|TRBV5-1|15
CASSLREITNTEAFF
TGCGCCAGCAGCTTACGGGAGATAACCAACACTGAAGCTTTCTTT
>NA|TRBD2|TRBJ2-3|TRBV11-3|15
CASSPSGGNTDTQYF
TGTGCCAGCAGCCCTAGCGGGGGAAACACAGATACGCAGTATTTT
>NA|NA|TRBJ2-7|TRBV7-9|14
CASSLGVGVGEQYF
TGTGCCAGCAGCTTAGGAGTGGGGGTCGGGGAGCAGTACTTC
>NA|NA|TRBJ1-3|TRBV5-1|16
CASSGAGPRSGNTIYF
TGCGCCAGCAGCGGGGCAGGTCCCCGCTCTGGAAACACCATATATTTT
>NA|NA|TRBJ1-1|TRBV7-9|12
CASSLVLTEAFF
TGTGCCAGCAGCCTAGTTCTCACTGAAGCTTTCTTT
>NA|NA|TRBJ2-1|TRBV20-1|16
CSASGTGTLPYNEQFF
TGCAGTGCTAGTGGTACCGGGACTCTTCCCTACAATGAGCAGTTCTTC
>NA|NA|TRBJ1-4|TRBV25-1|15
CASSRGAGERVKLFF
TGTGCCAGCAGCCGTGGGGCGGGGGAGAGGGTAAAACTGTTTTTT